This T cell receptor (beta chain) was sequenced during a study of tumor and adjacent non-tumor tissue in lung cancer. Study context: There were about twelve adenocarcinoma, 2 squamous cell carcinoma and 1 small cell lung cancer cases.

Study-wide results and caveats: In normal lung, the top 100 clones were significantly more dominant than in tumor. Compared with tumor, normal lung showed significantly lower TCR diversity.

The library came from three nested PCR rounds adapted from ARM-PCR protocols. One entry per CDR3 protein, called by TCRdb with MiXCR from the multiplex PCR reads. The sample consists of about 100,000 distinct CDR3 sequences, 60% to 80% of them appearing once. This sample's RNA came from whole unsorted tissue. More than 3 cm separated this lung sample from the edge of the tumor. A remark on this clonotype: Its antigen is as yet unknown.

The sequenced sample consisted of distant non-tumor lung tissue. The origin of this receptor is a man in his thirties or forties with non-small cell lung cancer.

The CDR3 is CACGGGNEQFF. CDR3 coding DNA: TGTGCCTGTGGCGGGGGAAATGAGCAGTTCTTC. The chain carries TRBV11-2 and TRBJ2-1; 7 nucleotides line up with TRBD2. Germline lookup yields CDR1 SGHAT and CDR2 FQNNGV. The CDR3 covers 11 residues. After removal of 11 bases from V and 7 bases from J, the junction contained 5 bases not matched to a gene.